This TCR beta chain is from a study of spatial heterogeneity in lung cancer (dated by TCRdb to the late 2010s). General notes on the study: Beta-chain transcripts were consistently detected in greater numbers than alpha-chain transcripts, which likely reflects a higher abundance of beta-chain transcripts. In the raw uncorrected reads, each unique combination of TCR and UMI appeared more than ten times on average. The study linked features of the TCR repertoire to counts of nonsynonymous mutations, which were determined by whole-exome sequencing of tumor tissue. In non-small cell lung cancer, the study quantitatively compared TCR alpha and beta repertoires across several tumor regions, matched nontumor lung, and blood. At surgery, hundreds of tumor regions, roughly 62 matched nontumor lung samples and 56 PBMC samples were TCR-sequenced for both alpha and beta chains. Study-wide conclusions, independent of this receptor: Confirming at a functional level the hypothesis that regional TCRs recognize regional mutations was considered to require additional single-cell paired TCR alpha and beta sequencing. Ubiquitous expanded tumor TCRs were detected in blood more often at tumor resection than at routine follow-up.

A note on this clonotype: It lacks a known antigen. It has no much larger one-base neighbor in the sample; base qualities were not kept.

Library construction relied on 5' RACE. Reads for this sample came from a NextSeq 500. To allow correction of PCR and sequencing errors, the TCR library protocol tagged every TCR cDNA molecule with a unique molecular identifier. In the paper's pipeline: Decombinator tools were used for TCR identification, UMI-based error correction and CDR3 extraction. TCRs above a frequency of 2 per 1,000, corresponding to the top 1% of the tumor frequency distribution, were defined as expanded. Each repertoire was subsampled 100 times to 5,000 TCRs, after which Renyi diversity was computed with the R vegan package. CDR3 similarity networks were constructed using string-kernel similarity of amino acid triplets, with links drawn between CDR3s whose pairwise similarity was above 0.82. TCRdb passed the public sequencing reads through fastp at Q25 and MiXCR, retaining productive beta sequences. Each entry is one CDR3 protein sequence, shown with its most common DNA and genes. These V and J calls derive from TCRdb rather than the authors' analysis. This sample is represented by about 85,000 distinct CDR3 sequences; approximately 18% of them were singletons. 6.2% of the sample goes to the ten largest clones.

This specimen's time point label, per the study, means: sample taken at primary tumor resection. TCR sequencing used whole RNA extracted from tumor and nontumor lung tissue, or from cryopreserved PBMC samples, without cell sorting. Donors were around 69 patients with early-stage, untreated non-small cell lung cancer from the lung TRACERx cohort. Patients were selected for TCR sequencing only if sufficient RNA was available from at least two tumor regions. This TCR came from a male donor with early-stage non-small cell lung cancer. The sequencing used PBMCs, collected at surgery.

The DNA sequence reads TGTGCCAGCCGAACAGGGAGCTCTGGGGCCAACGTCCTGACTTTC. The translation is CASRTGSSGANVLTF. The sequence joins TRBV6-2 or TRBV6-3 to TRBJ2-6, with TRBD1 perhaps the D gene, on 6 matching bases. The germline V gene sets CDR1 to MNHEY and CDR2 to SVGEGT. Including cysteine and phenylalanine, the CDR3 has 15 amino acids. Only the CDR3 DNA is retained, 45 bases long and in frame from the first base. The germline ends are 11 bases apart after V is trimmed by 8 bases and J by 0 bases.